What follows describes a single TCR beta chain. Trimming took 6 bases from V and 5 from J; bases not matched to a gene: 6. Germline V lookup: CDR1 SGHAT, CDR2 FQNNGV. The CDR3 consists of 14 residues. This sample stems from a study of T cell changes during pregnancy in multiple sclerosis. Using immunoSEQ multiplex PCR, the repertoire was profiled, and TCRdb retains in-frame clones only, with some absent. The sample records about 70,000 clones, around 94% being singletons. The sample consisted of peripheral blood, taken in the third trimester of pregnancy. This TCR came from a female donor with multiple sclerosis, enrolled in a pregnancy study. The chain has TRBV11-2 and TRBJ1-4; 7 positions agree with TRBD1. The CDR3 nucleotides are TGTGCCAGCAGTCGACAGGGCGTAAATGAAAAACTGTTTTTT. Translation gives CASSRQGVNEKLFF. The full variable domain, with the rest looked up from reference TRBV11-2 and TRBJ1-4, is EAGVAQSPRYKIIEKRQSVAFWCNPISGHATLYWYQQILGQGPKLLIQFQNNGVVDDSQLPKDRFSAERLKGVDSTLKIQPAKLEDSAVYLCASSRQGVNEKLFFGSGTQLSVL.